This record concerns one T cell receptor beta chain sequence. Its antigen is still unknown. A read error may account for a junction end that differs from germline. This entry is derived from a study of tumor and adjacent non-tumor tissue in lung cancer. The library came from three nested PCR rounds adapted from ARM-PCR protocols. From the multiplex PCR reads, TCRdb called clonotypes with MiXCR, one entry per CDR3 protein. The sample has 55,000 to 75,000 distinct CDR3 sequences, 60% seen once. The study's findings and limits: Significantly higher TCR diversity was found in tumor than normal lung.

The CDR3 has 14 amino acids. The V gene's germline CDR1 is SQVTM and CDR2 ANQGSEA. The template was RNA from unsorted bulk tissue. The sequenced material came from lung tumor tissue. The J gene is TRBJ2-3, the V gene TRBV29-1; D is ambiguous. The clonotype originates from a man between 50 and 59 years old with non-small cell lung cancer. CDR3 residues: CSVERAGSTDTLYF. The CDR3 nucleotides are TGCAGCGTTGAAAGGGCAGGAAGCACAGATACGCTGTATTTT.